This TCR beta chain was sequenced during a study of cytomegalovirus exposure and HLA in healthy donors. The CDR3 runs to 15 residues. Trimming removed 1 base from V and 9 bases from J; junction bases left unmatched: 8. Germline loops: CDR1 SGHDN, CDR2 FVKESK. This table comes from immunoSEQ multiplex PCR, and its TCRdb copy is limited to in-frame clones, with some not included. Counted here are about 110,000 clones, 88% occurring once; the ten biggest clones make up more than 1.4%. The chain has TRBV14 and TRBJ2-7; 11 bases are shared with TRBD2. The receptor comes from a woman under 40 in good health and CMV-seropositive. Input material: PBMCs. The CDR3 sequence: CASSQATSGATGQYF. The DNA of the CDR3 is TGTGCCAGCAGCCAAGCGACTAGCGGGGCCACAGGGCAGTACTTC. The whole variable domain, filled in from reference TRBV14 and TRBJ2-7, reads EAGVTQFPSHSVIEKGQTVTLRCDPISGHDNLYWYRRVMGKEIKFLLHFVKESKQDESGMPNNRFLAERTGGTYSTLKVQPAELEDSGVYFCASSQATSGATGQYFGPGTRLTVT.